The next 5 T cell receptor beta chains were all read from a single sample in a study of cytomegalovirus exposure and HLA in healthy donors. Primers included in the PCR were 60 Vbeta and 13 Jbeta primers. Some clones are missing from TCRdb's copy, which holds only in-frame ones; the method was immunoSEQ multiplex PCR. The sample holds roughly 220,000 clones, approximately 80% seen once. The sample taken for sequencing was PBMCs. The receptors stem from a man younger than 40 in good health and CMV-seronegative.

The V gene is TRBV7-3, the J gene TRBJ2-5; 11 positions match TRBD1. The length of the CDR3 is 15 residues. After removal of 6 bases from V and 9 bases from J, the junction contained 12 bases not matched to a gene. Germline V lookup: CDR1 SGHTA, CDR2 FQGTGA. The CDR3 DNA reads TGTGCCAGCAGAATTCCGGGACAGGGGGACGGGGCCCAGTACTTC. Translated: CASRIPGQGDGAQYF.

This clone was found a few times. The gene calls are TRBV2 and TRBJ2-2, with D perhaps matching TRBD1 (5 bases). From germline, CDR1 is SNHLY and CDR2 FYNNEI. This CDR3 is 15 amino acids long. V was clipped by 3 bases and J by 2 bases, with 10 bases between them. For the CDR3, the DNA is TGTGCCAGCAGTGAGGACATCATTAACACCGGGGAGCTGTTTTTT. It translates to CASSEDIINTGELFF. The full variable domain, its missing parts supplied by reference TRBV2 and TRBJ2-2, is EPEVTQTPSHQVTQMGQEVILRCVPISNHLYFYWYRQILGQKVEFLVSFYNNEISEKSEIFDDQFSVERPDGSNFTLKIRSTKLEDSAMYFCASSEDIINTGELFFGEGSRLTVL.

The genes are TRBV27 and TRBJ2-7, with 7 bases that match TRBD1. CDR3 length equals 13 residues. Looked up from germline, CDR1 is MNHEY and CDR2 is SMNVEV (reference sequence). The V gene end was trimmed by 10 bases and the J gene end by 3 bases; junction bases not matched to a gene: 9. CDR3 protein: CATGTATFYEQYF. For the CDR3, the DNA is TGTGCCACCGGGACAGCCACATTCTACGAGCAGTACTTC.

The genes are TRBV28 and TRBJ1-6; D is uncertain. V lost 6 bases to trimming and J lost 0 bases, with 9 bases between them. This CDR3 is built from 15 residues. CDR1 MDHEN and CDR2 SYDVKM come from the germline V gene. The CDR3 DNA is TGTGCCAGCAGAAACCCCGGCTCCTATAATTCACCCCTCCACTTT. Protein sequence: CASRNPGSYNSPLHF.

This chain links TRBV15 with TRBJ2-2, with D maybe TRBD2 (6 bases). CDR1 LNHNV and CDR2 YYDKDF come from the germline V gene (reference sequence). The CDR3 extends over 15 amino acids. The V gene lost 6 bases and the J gene lost 4 bases, with 15 bases spanning the gap. The CDR3 DNA follows: TGTGCCACCAGACGCGGGACCCTGGGCACCGGGGAGCTGTTTTTT. As protein: CATRRGTLGTGELFF.